The present T cell receptor beta chain was sequenced within a study of blood T cell repertoires in COVID-19. The wider study: COVID-19 samples collected from the United States, Italy and Spain covered acute and convalescent phases. The cDNA or gDNA used as material had been derived from T cells, B-cell-depleted T cells, or PBMCs.

Original processing notes: Amplification of reference gene primers was used by the study to estimate nucleated cell counts. The table came from immunoSEQ multiplex PCR; TCRdb's copy has only in-frame clones and leaves some out. That table gives V, J and clone size, and the DNA gave D and trimming. The table has tens of thousands of clones, around 83% seen once; the top ten hold roughly 6%. The ends lost 4 bases at V and 5 bases at J; junction bases unmatched: 10. The CDR3 has 15 amino acids. Looked up from germline, CDR1 is SGHNT and CDR2 is YYREEE (reference sequence). The J gene is TRBJ1-1, the V gene TRBV5-4; TRBD1 agrees at 8 bases. The specimen was peripheral blood. The sequence came from a woman aged 55-70 years with acute or convalescent COVID-19. The CDR3 loop reads CASSPNTGGGTEAFF. The CDR3 region has the DNA TGTGCCAGCAGCCCTAACACAGGGGGTGGTACTGAAGCTTTCTTT.